This record looks at one TCR beta chain sequence and its context. The same CDR3 can be traced to other DNA sequences in this sample. Assay used: immunoSEQ multiplex PCR; TCRdb lists only in-frame clones, some missing. The sample holds roughly 91,000 clones, around 80% seen once. The data stem from a study of blood T cell repertoires in COVID-19. The germline V and J ends were trimmed by 0 bases and 3 bases, with 8 bases remaining between them. From germline, CDR1 is MNHNY and CDR2 SVGAGI (reference sequence). The CDR3 is 14 residues long. The J gene is TRBJ1-2, the V gene TRBV6-6; D is ambiguous. The sequencing input was peripheral blood. The origin of this receptor is a man in his 70s with acute or convalescent COVID-19. CDR3 sequence: CASSYSGEDYGYTF. The CDR3 bases are TGTGCCAGCAGTTACTCTGGAGAGGACTATGGCTACACCTTC.